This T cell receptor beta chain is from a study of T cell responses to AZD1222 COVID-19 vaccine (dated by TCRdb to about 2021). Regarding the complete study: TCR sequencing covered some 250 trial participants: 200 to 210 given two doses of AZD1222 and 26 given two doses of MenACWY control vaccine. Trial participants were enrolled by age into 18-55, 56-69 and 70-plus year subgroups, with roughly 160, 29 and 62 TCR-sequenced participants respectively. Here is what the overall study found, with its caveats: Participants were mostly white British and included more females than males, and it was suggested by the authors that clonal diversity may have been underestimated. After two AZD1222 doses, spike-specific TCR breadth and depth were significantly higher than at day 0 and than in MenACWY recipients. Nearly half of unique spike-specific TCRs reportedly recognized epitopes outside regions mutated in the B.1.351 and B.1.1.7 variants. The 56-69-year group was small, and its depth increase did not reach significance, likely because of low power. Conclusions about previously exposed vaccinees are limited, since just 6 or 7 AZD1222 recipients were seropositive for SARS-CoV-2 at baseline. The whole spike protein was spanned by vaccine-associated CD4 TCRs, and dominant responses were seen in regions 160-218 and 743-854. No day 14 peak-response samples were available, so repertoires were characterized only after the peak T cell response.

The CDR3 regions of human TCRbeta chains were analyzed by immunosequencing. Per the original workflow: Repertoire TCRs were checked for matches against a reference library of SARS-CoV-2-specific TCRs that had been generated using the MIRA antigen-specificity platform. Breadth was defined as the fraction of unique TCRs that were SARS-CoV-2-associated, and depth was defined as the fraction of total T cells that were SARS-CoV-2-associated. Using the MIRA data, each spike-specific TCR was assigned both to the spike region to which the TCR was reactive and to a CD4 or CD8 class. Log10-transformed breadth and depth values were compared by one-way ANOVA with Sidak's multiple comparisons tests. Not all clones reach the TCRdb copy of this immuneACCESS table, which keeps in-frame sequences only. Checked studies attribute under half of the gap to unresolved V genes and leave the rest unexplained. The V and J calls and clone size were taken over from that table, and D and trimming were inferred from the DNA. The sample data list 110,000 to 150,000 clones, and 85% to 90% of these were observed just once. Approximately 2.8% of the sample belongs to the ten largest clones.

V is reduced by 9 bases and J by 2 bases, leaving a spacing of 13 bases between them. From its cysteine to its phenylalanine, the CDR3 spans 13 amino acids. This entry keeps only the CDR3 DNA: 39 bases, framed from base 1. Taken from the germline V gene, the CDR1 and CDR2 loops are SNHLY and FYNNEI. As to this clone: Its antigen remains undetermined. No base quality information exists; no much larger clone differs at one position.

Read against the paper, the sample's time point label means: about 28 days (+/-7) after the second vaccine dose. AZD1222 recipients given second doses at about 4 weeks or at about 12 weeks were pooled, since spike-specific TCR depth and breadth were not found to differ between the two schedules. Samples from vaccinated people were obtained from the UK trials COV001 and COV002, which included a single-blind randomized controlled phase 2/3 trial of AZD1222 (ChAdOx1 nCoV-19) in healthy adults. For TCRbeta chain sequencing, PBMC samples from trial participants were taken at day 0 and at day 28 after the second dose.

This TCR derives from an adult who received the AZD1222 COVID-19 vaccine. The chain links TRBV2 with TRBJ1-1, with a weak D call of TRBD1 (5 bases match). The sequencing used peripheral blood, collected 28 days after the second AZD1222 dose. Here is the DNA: TGTGCCAGTGTACAGGCGACTAACACTGAAGCTTTCTTT. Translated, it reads CASVQATNTEAFF.